This entry lists 25 T cell receptor beta chains sequenced from one sample in a study of OX40 agonist ivuxolimab in advanced cancers. Data came from immunoSEQ multiplex PCR; TCRdb stores just in-frame clones and leaves some out. The sample lists 55,000 to 90,000 clones, approximately 86% occurring once. This sample comprised CD4+ or CD8+ T cells sorted from blood, obtained in a trial of the OX40 agonist ivuxolimab. The receptors come from an adult with an advanced solid tumor such as melanoma, head and neck, liver or kidney cancer.

J is TRBJ2-7 and V is TRBV6-1; no definite D call. V gave up 2 bases and J gave up 0 bases, with 8 bases separating them. The CDR3 consists of 14 residues. Germline-derived CDR1 and CDR2 are MNHNS and SASEGT. The CDR3 DNA sequence: TGTGCCAGCAGTGAACATGGGTACTCCTACGAGCAGTACTTC. As protein: CASSEHGYSYEQYF.

The rearrangement links TRBV9 to TRBJ2-1; D may be TRBD1 (5 bases). The length of the CDR3 is 15 residues. The germline CDR1 and CDR2 sequences are SGDLS and YYNGEE. Deletions cut 2 bases from V and 6 bases from J, with 15 bases between. In nucleotides, the CDR3 is TGTGCCAGCAGCGTGGGCGAAAGGGGATCCAATGAGCAGTTCTTC. It codes for CASSVGERGSNEQFF.

This sequence joins TRBV28 and TRBJ1-4; D ambiguous. Germline assignment: CDR1 MDHEN and CDR2 SYDVKM. The CDR3 consists of 14 residues. Trimming removed 8 bases at V and 5 bases at J, with 15 bases between. In nucleotides, the CDR3 is TGTGCCAGCTCATCAGGCGGGCCCAATGAAAAACTGTTTTTT. Encoded protein: CASSSGGPNEKLFF.

J is TRBJ1-1 and V is TRBV5-6, with D hard to call. Trimming pared 0 bases from V and 0 bases from J, leaving 6 bases between. CDR1 is SGHDT and CDR2 is YYEEEE in the germline V gene. This CDR3 has 14 amino acids. CDR3 residues: CASSLGGLNTEAFF. Here the CDR3 DNA reads TGTGCCAGCAGCTTGGGGGGTTTGAACACTGAAGCTTTCTTT.

The rearrangement links TRBV5-4 to TRBJ2-2; D is possibly TRBD1 or TRBD2 (5 bases each). From germline, CDR1 is SGHNT and CDR2 YYREEE (reference sequence). V was pared by 0 bases and J by 5 bases, with 11 bases between. This CDR3 has 15 amino acids. The CDR3 loop is CASSLERGRTGELFF. CDR3 bases: TGTGCCAGCAGCTTGGAGAGGGGAAGGACCGGGGAGCTGTTTTTT.

The V call is TRBV19, the J call TRBJ2-4; D perhaps matches TRBD1 (5 bases). The CDR3 loop spans 15 amino acids. In germline, CDR1 is LNHDA, CDR2 SQIVND (reference sequence). Trimming removed 5 bases from V and 0 bases from J, with 11 bases in between. CDR3 sequence: CASSDTRVAKNIQYF. In nucleotides, the CDR3 is TGTGCCAGTAGTGACACCAGGGTAGCCAAAAACATTCAGTACTTC. Together with reference TRBV19 and TRBJ2-4, the CDR3 gives the full variable domain: DGGITQSPKYLFRKEGQNVTLSCEQNLNHDAMYWYRQDPGQGLRLIYYSQIVNDFQKGDIAEGYSVSREKKESFPLTVTSAQKNPTAFYLCASSDTRVAKNIQYFGAGTRLSVL.

This chain uses TRBV7-2 with TRBJ1-1; D gene uncertain. V dropped 5 bases and J dropped 1 base, with 8 bases sitting between them. This CDR3 has 13 amino acids. The germline V gene encodes CDR1 SGHTA and CDR2 FQGNSA. The CDR3 region is CASSQDENTEAFF. CDR3 DNA sequence: TGTGCCAGCAGCCAGGACGAGAACACTGAAGCTTTCTTT.

V is TRBV7-3 and J is TRBJ2-1; tentative D call: TRBD2 (7 bases). The CDR3 contains 16 residues. The germline V gene encodes CDR1 SGHTA and CDR2 FQGTGA. Between the trimmed V and J ends, which lost 2 bases and 5 bases, there was a span of 16 bases. This chain's CDR3 is CASSLLAFGGHNEQFF. CDR3 in DNA: TGTGCCAGCAGCTTACTTGCATTCGGGGGGCACAATGAGCAGTTCTTC.

The chain links TRBV10-3 to TRBJ2-5; tentatively, D is TRBD1 (6 bases). Germline loops: CDR1 ENHRY, CDR2 SYGVKD. This CDR3 is built from 14 residues. Trimming stripped 3 bases from V and 2 bases from J, with 10 bases between. Here the CDR3 reads CAISDHGQQETQYF. In DNA, the CDR3 is TGTGCCATCAGTGACCACGGACAGCAAGAGACCCAGTACTTC.

This sequence joins TRBV5-1 and TRBJ1-1; TRBD1 is a possible D gene (5 bases). Trimming took off 2 bases at V and 2 bases at J, with 13 bases between the two ends. Germline CDR1 SGHRS, CDR2 YFSETQ. CDR3 length: 15 amino acids. CDR3 bases: TGCGCCAGCAGCTTAACCCAGGGCGTCAACACTGAAGCTTTCTTT. Translated: CASSLTQGVNTEAFF.

This clone was found once. CDR3 region: CASSQGSGGGGETQYF. The DNA for the CDR3 is TGTGCCAGCAGCCAAGGGTCCGGTGGAGGTGGGGAGACCCAGTACTTC. The chain employs TRBV4-2 and TRBJ2-5, with a possible D match to TRBD2 (5 bases). Trimming pared 1 base from V and 5 bases from J, leaving 17 bases between. The CDR3 runs to 16 residues. The germline gives CDR1 LGHNA, CDR2 YNFKEQ.

As to this clone: Different DNA sequences within this sample yield the same CDR3. CDR3: CASSLDSTDTQYF. CDR3 nucleotides: TGTGCCAGCAGCTTAGATAGCACAGATACGCAGTATTTT. V is TRBV11-2 and J is TRBJ2-3; D uncertain. The CDR3 spans 13 residues. Germline values: CDR1 SGHAT, CDR2 FQNNGV. V lost 0 bases, J lost 0 bases, and 1 base lay in between.

This chain joins TRBV21-1 and TRBJ1-4. TRBV21-1 is a pseudogene locus. The CDR3 spans 16 residues. The CDR3 region is CASSKASPVLNEKLFF. As DNA, the CDR3 is TGTGCCAGCAGCAAAGCGAGCCCGGTTCTTAATGAAAAACTGTTTTTT.

This clone turned up a few times. The genes are TRBV14 and TRBJ2-1; 11 positions match TRBD2. The CDR3 covers 17 residues. The trim removed 4 bases at V and 0 bases at J, leaving 5 bases unmatched. CDR1 SGHDN and CDR2 FVKESK come from the germline V gene. In nucleotides, the CDR3 is TGTGCCAGCAGCCCGAGACTAGCGGGACCCTCCTACAATGAGCAGTTCTTC. This sequence encodes CASSPRLAGPSYNEQFF.

The sample holds one count of this clone. The chain couples TRBV10-3 to TRBJ1-1; 7 bases line up with TRBD1. Unmatched junction bases numbered 2, after V lost 4 bases and J lost 0 bases. Germline lookup yields CDR1 ENHRY and CDR2 SYGVKD. CDR3 length equals 14 residues. CDR3 nucleotide sequence: TGTGCCATCAGTGGTCAGGGGGTGAACACTGAAGCTTTCTTT. Its translation: CAISGQGVNTEAFF.

The chain is built from TRBV5-1 and TRBJ2-7; 9 nucleotides line up with TRBD1. CDR3 length: 14 amino acids. Per the germline V gene, CDR1 is SGHRS and CDR2 is YFSETQ. The V and J ends lost 4 bases and 3 bases, in that order; junction bases with no gene match: 5. CDR3 loop: CASSGGQGIYEQYF. In nucleotides, the CDR3 is TGCGCCAGCAGCGGGGGACAGGGCATCTACGAGCAGTACTTC. Based on the CDR3 plus reference TRBV5-1 and TRBJ2-7, the full variable domain is KAGVTQTPRYLIKTRGQQVTLSCSPISGHRSVSWYQQTPGQGLQFLFEYFSETQRNKGNFPGRFSGRQFSNSRSEMNVSTLELGDSALYLCASSGGQGIYEQYFGPGTRLTVT.

The chain employs TRBV29-1 and TRBJ2-3; a weak D match, TRBD1 (6 bases). Between the trimmed V and J ends, which lost 2 bases and 5 bases, there was a span of 20 bases. This CDR3 has 16 amino acids. Germline V gives CDR1 SQVTM, CDR2 ANQGSEA. The CDR3: CSVEITGPLPGDTQYF. In DNA form, the CDR3 reads TGCAGCGTTGAAATCACAGGGCCGCTCCCCGGAGATACGCAGTATTTT.

This rearrangement joins TRBV6-1 to TRBJ2-3; 9 nucleotides align to TRBD1. The J segment lost 3 bases and the V segment lost 5 bases, leaving 3 bases of the junction unmatched. The CDR3 length is 14 residues. Per the germline V gene, CDR1 is MNHNS and CDR2 is SASEGT. The CDR3: CASSWGQGTDTQYF. CDR3 coding DNA: TGTGCCAGCAGTTGGGGACAGGGTACAGATACGCAGTATTTT.

The chain combines TRBV18 with TRBJ1-5; D gene uncertain. CDR1 is KGHSH and CDR2 is LQKENI in the germline V gene. The V end lost 4 bases, the J end lost 4 bases, and 11 bases lay between the germline ends. The CDR3 is 14 residues long. The CDR3 region has the DNA TGTGCCAGCTCACACCGGGATGTGAATCAGCCCCAGCATTTT. Its protein product is CASSHRDVNQPQHF. Full variable domain (remainder filled in from reference TRBV18 and TRBJ1-5): NAGVMQNPRHLVRRRGQEARLRCSPMKGHSHVYWYRQLPEEGLKFMVYLQKENIIDESGMPKERFSAEFPKEGPSILRIQQVVRGDSAAYFCASSHRDVNQPQHFGDGTRLSIL.

The chain links TRBV7-9 to TRBJ2-5; 10 nucleotides line up with TRBD2. The CDR3 covers 15 residues. The V segment lost 5 bases and the J segment 5 bases; nucleotides outside the gene matches: 8. Germline assignment: CDR1 SEHNR and CDR2 FQNEAQ (reference sequence). CDR3 sequence reads: CASSPLAGGGETQYF. CDR3 bases: TGTGCCAGCAGCCCTTTAGCGGGAGGCGGGGAGACCCAGTACTTC.

The chain employs TRBV2 and TRBJ1-5, with D possibly being TRBD1 (6 bases). There are 16 residues in the CDR3. The germline CDR1 and CDR2 sequences are SNHLY and FYNNEI. V shed 7 bases and J shed 7 bases, with 23 bases lying between them. The CDR3 DNA sequence: TGTGCCAGCAACGTCGAGACGGGGGGCTACGACCAGCCCCAGCATTTT. Residues: CASNVETGGYDQPQHF.

V gene TRBV5-6 combines with J gene TRBJ1-2, with 8 positions matching TRBD1. CDR1 SGHDT and CDR2 YYEEEE come from the germline V gene. Trimming took 3 bases from V and 4 from J; bases not matched to a gene: 11. CDR3 length: 16 residues. CDR3 in DNA: TGTGCCAGCAGCTCAAGGGGACAGGTCAGTTTCTATGGCTACACCTTC. Translating gives CASSSRGQVSFYGYTF. The full variable domain, rest sourced from reference TRBV5-6 and TRBJ1-2, is DAGVTQSPTHLIKTRGQQVTLRCSPKSGHDTVSWYQQALGQGPQFIFQYYEEEERQRGNFPDRFSGHQFPNYSSELNVNALLLGDSALYLCASSSRGQVSFYGYTFGSGTRLTVV.

The rearrangement joins TRBV25-1 to TRBJ1-2, with D perhaps TRBD1 (5 bases). The CDR3 loop spans 14 amino acids. Between the trimmed V and J ends, which lost 3 bases and 7 bases, there was a span of 15 bases. The germline V gene has CDR1 MGHDK and CDR2 SYGVNS. The CDR3: CASSEGDSSRGYTF. The CDR3 DNA reads TGTGCCAGCAGTGAGGGGGATTCAAGTCGTGGCTACACCTTC.

The CDR3 DNA sequence: TGTGCCTGGAAGGCCGACGGGCCCAATCAGCCCCAGCATTTT. This codes for CAWKADGPNQPQHF. The chain couples TRBV30 to TRBJ1-5; no clear D. The CDR3 runs 14 residues. V was pared by 4 bases and J by 3 bases, with 13 bases between. The germline CDR1 and CDR2 sequences are GTSNPN and SVGIG (reference sequence).

This sequence joins TRBV11-2 and TRBJ2-7; 8 nucleotides align to TRBD1. Germline-derived CDR1 and CDR2 are SGHAT and FQNNGV. CDR3 length: 13 amino acids. Trimming cost V 0 bases and J 9 bases; bases outside gene matches: 4. CDR3 coding DNA: TGTGCCAGCAGCTTAGAGCGGACAGGGTTGCAGTACTTC. Translation: CASSLERTGLQYF.